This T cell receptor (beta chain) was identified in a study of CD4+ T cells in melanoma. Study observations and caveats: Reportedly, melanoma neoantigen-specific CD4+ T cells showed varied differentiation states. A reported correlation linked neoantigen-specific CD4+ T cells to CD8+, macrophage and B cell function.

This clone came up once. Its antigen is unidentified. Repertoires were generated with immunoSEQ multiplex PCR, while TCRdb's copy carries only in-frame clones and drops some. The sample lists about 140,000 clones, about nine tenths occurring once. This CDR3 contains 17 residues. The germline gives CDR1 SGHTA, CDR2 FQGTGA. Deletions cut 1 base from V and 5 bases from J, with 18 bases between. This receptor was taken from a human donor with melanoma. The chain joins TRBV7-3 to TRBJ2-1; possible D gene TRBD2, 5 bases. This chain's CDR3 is CASSLMPGRRANNEQFF. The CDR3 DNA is TGTGCCAGCAGCTTAATGCCGGGAAGGAGAGCTAACAATGAGCAGTTCTTC.